These 22 T cell receptor beta chains came from one sample sequenced in a study of T cell responses to AZD1222 COVID-19 vaccine (dated by TCRdb to the early 2020s). The label giving this sample's time point can be read as: baseline before first vaccination. This sample's treatment or condition label indicates: meningococcal conjugate vaccine given as trial control. The library came from the immunoSEQ multiplex PCR assay. TCRdb's version of the immuneACCESS table is confined to in-frame rearrangements and falls short of the full clone set. An unresolved V gene accounts for under half of the shortfall where checked; the remainder is of unknown origin. This sample is represented by some 150,000 clones; about nine tenths of them were singletons. In total, the top ten clones hold 5.5% of the sample. The material sequenced was peripheral blood, taken on day 0 of MenACWY control vaccination. The receptors were sampled from an adult in good health.

The chain recombines TRBV4-3 with TRBJ1-2, with 10 positions matching TRBD1. V lost 4 bases, J lost 5 bases, and 7 bases stayed unmatched. This CDR3 is 15 amino acids long. Germline loops: CDR1 LGHNA, CDR2 YSLEER. The CDR3 DNA reads TGCGCCAGCAGCCCAACTATGGGACAGGGGTATGGCTACACCTTC. Amino acid sequence: CASSPTMGQGYGYTF.

CDR3 DNA: TGCAGCGCCCGACCGATTTCCTACAATGAGCAGTTCTTC. It yields the protein CSARPISYNEQFF. The V gene is TRBV29-1, the J gene TRBJ2-1; no definite D call. Trimming removed 7 bases at V and 1 base at J, with 11 bases between. The CDR3 consists of 13 residues. Per germline, CDR1 SQVTM and CDR2 ANQGSEA.

V usage is TRBV10-2 and J usage is TRBJ2-3; D gene ambiguous. Germline CDR1 and CDR2: WSHSY and SAAADI. This CDR3 is built from 12 residues. V lost 7 bases and J lost 4, with 9 bases in between. This CDR3 reads CASTGAPDTQYF. CDR3 sequence (DNA): TGCGCCAGCACCGGAGCCCCAGATACGCAGTATTTT.

The V and J genes are TRBV24-1 and TRBJ2-7, with 7 bases identical to TRBD2. Losses at the gene ends were 5 bases for V and 0 bases for J; bases not matched to a gene: 6. The V gene's germline CDR1 is KGHDR and CDR2 SFDVKD. The CDR3 is made up of 15 amino acids. As DNA, the CDR3 is TGTGCCACCAGTGTCGGGGGAGGGCCCTCCTACGAGCAGTACTTC. It yields the protein CATSVGGGPSYEQYF.

The chain recombines TRBV14 with TRBJ1-2, with a possible D match to TRBD1 (5 bases). CDR1 is SGHDN and CDR2 is FVKESK in the germline V gene. Between the trimmed V and J ends, which lost 0 bases and 7 bases, there was a span of 12 bases. The CDR3 sequence is 14 residues long. The DNA for the CDR3 is TGTGCCAGCAGCCAAGATAGGCGGAGGGGTGGCTACACCTTC. This encodes CASSQDRRRGGYTF.

The CDR3 here is CASSLTGGLKGYTF. For the CDR3, the DNA is TGTGCCAGCAGTCTTACAGGGGGATTAAAGGGCTACACCTTC. This chain uses TRBV28 with TRBJ1-2; 8 nucleotides agree with TRBD1. From germline, CDR1 is MDHEN and CDR2 SYDVKM. The CDR3 runs 14 residues. With V trimmed by 5 bases and J by 8 bases, 10 bases remained unmatched.

This chain uses TRBV18 with TRBJ2-3, with D unresolved. The CDR3 contains 13 residues. V was trimmed by 0 bases and J by 3 bases, leaving 4 bases between them. The germline V gene has CDR1 KGHSH and CDR2 LQKENI. This CDR3 reads CASSPPVTDTQYF. Written as DNA, the CDR3 is TGTGCCAGCTCACCACCGGTAACAGATACGCAGTATTTT. Based on the CDR3 plus reference TRBV18 and TRBJ2-3, the full variable domain is NAGVMQNPRHLVRRRGQEARLRCSPMKGHSHVYWYRQLPEEGLKFMVYLQKENIIDESGMPKERFSAEFPKEGPSILRIQQVVRGDSAAYFCASSPPVTDTQYFGPGTRLTVL.

In DNA, the CDR3 is TGCAGTGCTAGTGAAGGGGTCCTAAGGCAAGCTTTCTTT. Its protein product is CSASEGVLRQAFF. J is TRBJ1-1 and V is TRBV20-1; maybe TRBD1 (5 bases). Trimming left V 3 bases short and J 9 bases short, with 17 bases between. This CDR3 is built from 13 residues. CDR1 and CDR2 (germline): DFQATT, SNEGSKA (reference sequence).

The V and J genes are TRBV6-5 and TRBJ1-2; no reliable D call. Germline loops: CDR1 MNHEY, CDR2 SVGAGI. V was shortened by 0 bases and J by 1 base, with 6 bases between the two germline ends. The CDR3 is 14 residues long. This CDR3 reads CASSYSQFNYGYTF. The CDR3 DNA reads TGTGCCAGCAGTTACTCACAGTTTAACTATGGCTACACCTTC.

This clone was detected only a few times. This chain connects TRBV28 to TRBJ2-7; TRBD1 agrees at 10 bases. The CDR3 spans 16 residues. The ends lost 5 bases at V and 4 bases at J; junction bases unmatched: 11. CDR1 and CDR2 from the germline V gene are MDHEN and SYDVKM. Here the CDR3 DNA reads TGTGCCAGCAGTGGATTCGCCGGGACAGGGGTGTACGAGCAGTACGTC. It yields the protein CASSGFAGTGVYEQYV.

The rearrangement links TRBV5-5 to TRBJ2-3; 9 bases agree with TRBD2. Trimming removed 1 base from V and 3 bases from J; junction bases left unmatched: 0. Per the germline V gene, CDR1 is SGHKS and CDR2 is YYEKEE (reference sequence). CDR3 length: 14 residues. The chain's CDR3 is CASSLTSGTDTQYF. Here the CDR3 DNA reads TGTGCCAGCAGCTTGACTAGCGGGACAGATACGCAGTATTTT. Supplemented by reference TRBV5-5 and TRBJ2-3, the full variable domain reads DAGVTQSPTHLIKTRGQQVTLRCSPISGHKSVSWYQQVLGQGPQFIFQYYEKEERGRGNFPDRFSARQFPNYSSELNVNALLLGDSALYLCASSLTSGTDTQYFGPGTRLTVL.

The CDR3, as DNA: TGTGCCAGTAGTATGGGACAGGGAGACGAAAAACTGTTTTTT. Protein: CASSMGQGDEKLFF. The chain combines TRBV19 with TRBJ1-4, with TRBD1 matching 9 bases. With 3 bases clipped from V and 8 bases from J, the junction kept 4 bases outside the gene matches. The germline CDR1 and CDR2 sequences are LNHDA and SQIVND (reference sequence). This CDR3 spans 14 amino acids.

On this clone itself: At the DNA level, this CDR3 is encoded by other sequences in the same sample as well. The V gene is TRBV2, the J gene TRBJ2-7; 8 positions match TRBD1. This CDR3 has 12 amino acids. Trimming removed 7 bases from V and 6 bases from J; junction bases left unmatched: 5. Germline CDR1 reads SNHLY; CDR2 reads FYNNEI. CDR3 nucleotides: TGTGCCAGCACTTCGACAGGGGTCGAGCAGTACTTC. Its protein is CASTSTGVEQYF. Using reference TRBV2 and TRBJ2-7 for the parts outside the CDR3, the full variable domain is EPEVTQTPSHQVTQMGQEVILRCVPISNHLYFYWYRQILGQKVEFLVSFYNNEISEKSEIFDDQFSVERPDGSNFTLKIRSTKLEDSAMYFCASTSTGVEQYFGPGTRLTVT.

V is TRBV15 and J is TRBJ2-3; D call uncertain. This CDR3 comprises 12 residues. The germline V and J ends were trimmed by 0 bases and 3 bases, with 1 base remaining between them. CDR1 is LNHNV, CDR2 YYDKDF, per germline (reference sequence). Here the CDR3 reads CATSRETDTQYF. CDR3 bases: TGTGCCACCAGCAGAGAAACAGATACGCAGTATTTT.

This clone has just one count. The V and J genes are TRBV11-2 and TRBJ2-4; 7 bases map to TRBD1. The CDR3 contains 14 residues. Per the germline V gene, CDR1 is SGHAT and CDR2 is FQNNGV. The trim removed 1 base at V and 8 bases at J, leaving 5 bases unmatched. The CDR3 DNA follows: TGTGCCAGCAGCTTAGCGGCAGGGGGATACATTCAGTACTTC. Amino acids: CASSLAAGGYIQYF.

This clone was found a few times. The J gene is TRBJ1-5, the V gene TRBV24-1, with TRBD1 matching 12 bases. Germline assignment: CDR1 KGHDR and CDR2 SFDVKD. The V segment lost 12 bases and the J segment 5 bases; nucleotides outside the gene matches: 13. The CDR3 consists of 16 residues. CDR3 DNA: TGTGCCGCTGGGGGGACAGGGGGCGCGAAGGATCAGCCCCAGCATTTT. Translation: CAAGGTGGAKDQPQHF.

The gene calls are TRBV19 and TRBJ2-3, with 9 bases aligning to TRBD2. This CDR3 comprises 16 residues. Trimming at V came to 2 bases and at J to 5 bases, leaving 8 bases not matched to a gene. CDR1 and CDR2 from the germline V gene are LNHDA and SQIVND (reference sequence). This CDR3 reads CASSITASGMIDTQYF. The CDR3 DNA follows: TGTGCCAGTAGTATAACGGCTAGCGGGATGATAGATACGCAGTATTTT.

DNA for the CDR3: TGTGCCACCAATGAGGGGACAGGGCTGACAGATACGCAGTATTTT. Amino acid sequence: CATNEGTGLTDTQYF. The genes are TRBV24-1 and TRBJ2-3, with 9 bases identical to TRBD1. The CDR3 contains 15 residues. CDR1 is KGHDR, CDR2 SFDVKD, per germline. Trimming cost V 8 bases and J 3 bases; bases outside gene matches: 8.

This clone showed up just a few times. CDR3 coding DNA: TGCGCCAGCAGCCAGAAAGGACCTTCCCGGAACACCGGGGAGCTGTTTTTT. It encodes CASSQKGPSRNTGELFF. This chain links TRBV4-1 with TRBJ2-2, with D unclear. CDR1 and CDR2 from the germline V gene are MGHRA and YSYEKL. CDR3 size: 17 residues. Trimming shortened V by 3 bases and J by 1 base, and 15 bases separated the two germline ends.

This clone occurred once. V gene TRBV5-1 combines with J gene TRBJ2-3, with 8 bases that match TRBD2. The length of the CDR3 is 15 residues. V shed 4 bases and J 6 bases; nucleotides not matched to a gene: 10. Per the germline V gene, CDR1 is SGHRS and CDR2 is YFSETQ. In DNA form, the CDR3 reads TGCGCCAGCAGCCTTTTAGCGGGAATGGGGGATACGCAGTATTTT. Protein sequence: CASSLLAGMGDTQYF.

The V call is TRBV10-3, the J call TRBJ1-1; possibly TRBD1 for D (5 bases). Per germline, CDR1 ENHRY and CDR2 SYGVKD. Trimming pared 11 bases from V and 4 bases from J, leaving 17 bases between. The length of the CDR3 is 13 residues. CDR3 sequence reads: CASRGGSGTEAFF. DNA of the CDR3: TGTGCCTCGCGCGGGGGTTCGGGCACTGAAGCTTTCTTT.

The V and J genes are TRBV9 and TRBJ2-2, with 8 bases identical to TRBD2. Germline lookup yields CDR1 SGDLS and CDR2 YYNGEE. Trimming at V came to 0 bases and at J to 5 bases, leaving 6 bases not matched to a gene. The CDR3 is 16 residues long. The CDR3: CASSVAGTSRTGELFF. The CDR3 DNA reads as TGTGCCAGCAGCGTAGCTGGGACTAGTAGGACCGGGGAGCTGTTTTTT.